The T cell receptor (beta chain) described here comes from a study of blood T cells in healthy people across ages. General observations from the study: Because donor CMV status was unknown, expanded clonotype changes were possibly confounded. A greater number of naive CD4+ cells and higher diversity distinguished long-lived donors from aged donors. While age rose, TCR beta diversity per million T cells dropped in a roughly linear way.

Turning to this clonotype: Its antigen is undetermined. A much larger clone is a single base away; this may be a read error.

The CDR3 is 15 amino acids. Looked up from germline, CDR1 is MNHEY and CDR2 is SVGEGT. Trimming cost V 6 bases and J 13 bases, with 25 bases left between them. Isolation of PBMCs gave at least 6.5 million cells per sample. A second PCR, run for roughly 7 to 11 cycles, used a sample-barcoded 5' primer plus a J-beta primer mix. In TCRdb, the 5' RACE reads were re-called with MiXCR into one record per CDR3 protein. The table includes some 1.5 million distinct CDR3 sequences, roughly 30% detected once. The source material was blood. The origin of this receptor is a woman in her 30s in good health. The chain employs TRBV6-2 or TRBV6-3 and TRBJ2-1, with D possibly being TRBD2 (5 bases). The CDR3 DNA reads as TGTGCCAGCAGCTATTCGGCGCTAGCAGGCGAGACCCAGTTCTTC. Its translation: CASSYSALAGETQFF.